Listed here are 15 T cell receptor beta chains from one sample, sequenced in a study of cytomegalovirus exposure and HLA in healthy donors. Amplification used 60 Vbeta primers and 13 Jbeta primers. Produced via immunoSEQ multiplex PCR; TCRdb's table is partial and in-frame only. This table lists under 200,000 clones. The specimen sequenced was PBMCs. All receptors derive from a man under 40 in good health and CMV-seronegative.

V usage is TRBV11-1 and J usage is TRBJ2-4; maybe TRBD1 (6 bases). Germline lookup yields CDR1 SGHAT and CDR2 FQDESV (reference sequence). The V end was cut by 5 bases, the J end by 0 bases, with 17 bases between. This CDR3 is 17 amino acids long. CDR3 sequence: CASSPRTDSLAKNIQYF. In nucleotides, the CDR3 is TGTGCCAGCAGCCCAAGGACAGATTCTTTAGCCAAAAACATTCAGTACTTC.

The chain employs TRBV2 and TRBJ1-4; 10 bases agree with TRBD1. The CDR3 is 15 residues long. The ends lost 5 bases at V and 8 bases at J; junction bases unmatched: 8. Germline CDR1 reads SNHLY; CDR2 reads FYNNEI. The CDR3 DNA reads TGTGCCAGCAGTCTGACCGGGACAGGGGTGGAAAAACTGTTTTTT. This translates into CASSLTGTGVEKLFF.

This sequence joins TRBV29-1 and TRBJ1-1; TRBD1 is a possible D gene (6 bases). V lost 6 bases and J lost 4, with 15 bases in between. Germline lookup yields CDR1 SQVTM and CDR2 ANQGSEA. There are 13 residues in the CDR3. The CDR3 sequence: CSVHPDSLTEAFF. The CDR3, as DNA: TGCAGCGTGCATCCGGACAGTCTCACTGAAGCTTTCTTT.

The CDR3 DNA sequence: TGTGCCAGCACCGAACAGCGGGAGGGCGGTAAAACGCAGTATTTT. It encodes CASTEQREGGKTQYF. This chain joins TRBV11-2 and TRBJ2-3, with 10 nucleotides matching TRBD2. V trimming: 7 bases; J trimming: 9 bases; junction bases outside the gene matches: 13. Germline V gene data show CDR1 as SGHAT and CDR2 as FQNNGV. The CDR3 is 15 amino acids.

J is TRBJ2-4 and V is TRBV27; D is perhaps TRBD2 (5 bases). This CDR3 is 11 amino acids long. Germline lookup yields CDR1 MNHEY and CDR2 SMNVEV (reference sequence). Deletions cut 8 bases from V and 6 bases from J, with 8 bases between. The CDR3 region is CASYGLNIQYF. The CDR3 DNA reads as TGTGCCAGCTATGGACTAAACATTCAGTACTTC.

The V and J genes are TRBV11-2 and TRBJ1-2; D may be TRBD1 (5 bases). This CDR3 contains 13 residues. Trimming removed 6 bases from V and 5 bases from J, with 13 bases in between. Germline CDR1 SGHAT, CDR2 FQNNGV. CDR3: CASSPRQRYGYTF. DNA for the CDR3: TGTGCCAGCAGTCCAAGACAGAGGTATGGCTACACCTTC.

V usage is TRBV2 and J usage is TRBJ2-7; 10 bases agree with TRBD2. From germline, CDR1 is SNHLY and CDR2 FYNNEI. The CDR3 is 14 amino acids. Losses at the gene ends were 4 bases for V and 3 bases for J; bases not matched to a gene: 3. CDR3 sequence reads: CASSASGRNYEQYF. The CDR3, as DNA: TGTGCCAGCAGTGCTAGCGGGAGAAACTACGAGCAGTACTTC.

J is TRBJ2-7 and V is TRBV4-2, with 8 bases that match TRBD1. With V trimmed by 1 base and J by 0 bases, 17 bases remained unmatched. This CDR3 is 20 amino acids long. CDR1 and CDR2 from the germline V gene are LGHNA and YNFKEQ. The DNA of the CDR3 is TGTGCCAGCAGCCAAGGGGGCGCCGGGACAGGATACCTGAGCTCCTACGAGCAGTACTTC. Protein product: CASSQGGAGTGYLSSYEQYF.

This chain joins TRBV5-1 and TRBJ2-5, with D perhaps matching TRBD2 (5 bases). Per germline, CDR1 SGHRS and CDR2 YFSETQ. The CDR3 runs 13 residues. Trimming shortened V by 0 bases and J by 5 bases, and 8 bases separated the two germline ends. CDR3 amino acids: CASSLAWEETQYF. CDR3 DNA sequence: TGCGCCAGCAGCTTGGCCTGGGAGGAGACCCAGTACTTC.

V is TRBV11-3 and J is TRBJ2-1, with TRBD1 matching 9 bases. In germline, CDR1 is SGHNT, CDR2 YENEEA. V lost 5 bases and J lost 7; bases outside the gene matches: 12. This CDR3 contains 16 residues. CDR3 protein: CASSSYPGQGVNEQFF. For the CDR3, the DNA is TGTGCCAGCAGCAGCTACCCGGGACAGGGCGTGAATGAGCAGTTCTTC.

V gene TRBV28 combines with J gene TRBJ1-5, with 9 positions matching TRBD1. J gave up 0 bases and V 9 bases, and 15 bases lay outside the gene matches. The CDR3 extends over 18 amino acids. Germline assignment: CDR1 MDHEN and CDR2 SYDVKM. The CDR3 loop reads CASRPTTGGVYSNQPQHF. The DNA of the CDR3 is TGTGCCAGTCGTCCTACCACAGGGGGCGTTTATAGCAATCAGCCCCAGCATTTT. Full variable domain (remainder filled in from reference TRBV28 and TRBJ1-5): DVKVTQSSRYLVKRTGEKVFLECVQDMDHENMFWYRQDPGLGLRLIYFSYDVKMKEKGDIPEGYSVSREKKERFSLILESASTNQTSMYLCASRPTTGGVYSNQPQHFGDGTRLSIL.

In the case of this clone: Other DNA sequences in this sample translate to the same CDR3. The chain has TRBV18 and TRBJ1-1; TRBD1 aligns across 9 bases. The trim removed 1 base at V and 0 bases at J, leaving 3 bases unmatched. CDR1 and CDR2 from the germline V gene are KGHSH and LQKENI. The CDR3 has 16 amino acids. This CDR3 is CASSPRTGEMNTEAFF. The CDR3 DNA follows: TGTGCCAGCTCACCACGGACAGGGGAAATGAACACTGAAGCTTTCTTT.

The gene calls are TRBV10-3 and TRBJ2-6; D is perhaps TRBD2 (5 bases). The CDR3 spans 16 residues. The germline CDR1 and CDR2 sequences are ENHRY and SYGVKD. The V end lost 0 bases, the J end lost 4 bases, and 10 bases lay between the germline ends. CDR3 coding DNA: TGTGCCATCAGTGAGTCGAGGGTGTCGGGGGCCAACGTCCTGACTTTC. As protein: CAISESRVSGANVLTF.

The chain joins TRBV30 to TRBJ1-4, with D possibly TRBD1 on 5 matching bases. Per germline, CDR1 GTSNPN and CDR2 SVGIG (reference sequence). CDR3 length equals 14 residues. Trimming took off 2 bases at V and 7 bases at J, with 14 bases between the two ends. In nucleotides, the CDR3 is TGTGCCTGGAGTCGGGGGGATTGGAGTGAAAAACTGTTTTTT. This gives the protein CAWSRGDWSEKLFF.

V is TRBV14 and J is TRBJ2-3; D is undetermined. Germline V lookup: CDR1 SGHDN, CDR2 FVKESK. CDR3 size: 11 residues. The V end lost 4 bases, the J end lost 12 bases, and 11 bases lay between the germline ends. The chain's CDR3 is CASSRDSSQYF. For the CDR3, the DNA is TGTGCCAGCAGCCGAGATAGTTCCCAGTATTTT.